This record covers a single T cell receptor beta chain. This receptor's antigen is unknown. Nothing much larger sits one base from this clone, and base qualities are not available. At one collaborating source in Seattle, patients were enrolled during active infection and were followed longitudinally through the course of disease. The collaborating institutions used their own protocols to collect whole blood in K2EDTA tubes. Collaborator samples were shipped for TCRbeta analysis as frozen whole blood, isolated PBMCs, or DNA extracted from either sample type. TCRbeta CDR3 regions were amplified from genomic DNA using the immunoSEQ Assay, a bias-controlled multiplex PCR. The study's processing was this. Within the assay, amplification of reference gene primers was used to estimate how many nucleated cells each sample contained. Sequence reads were collapsed and filtered to measure the absolute abundance of every unique TCRbeta CDR3 rearrangement. For each sample, productive Simpson clonality was calculated as the square root of Simpson's diversity index over productive rearrangements. Imported from immuneACCESS, the table was reduced by TCRdb to in-frame sequences with V and J called. These copies leave out some clones; in studies compared against another copy, an unresolved V gene accounts for under half, and the cause of the remainder is not known. The V and J calls and the clone size are those of that table, but D and trimming were determined from the DNA. The sample yields some 160,000 clones; approximately 91% were counted once. Of the sample, approximately 5% falls within the top ten clones.

This sample was included in a study of blood T cell repertoires in COVID-19 (TCRdb year 2020). As for the study more broadly: Samples covering the acute and convalescent phases of COVID-19 were provided by collaborators in the United States, Italy and Spain. The repertoires were released in a freely available public database intended as a resource for research on the immune response to SARS-CoV-2. Subjects who had been exposed to COVID-19, were actively infected with it, or had recovered from it provided the deeply sampled blood TCRbeta repertoires that made up the dataset. The material from the prospective study consisted of cDNA or gDNA derived from T cells, B-cell-depleted T cells, or PBMCs. HLA class I and class II types, where available, came from metadata supplied by the sample provider rather than from assay-based typing. Sample metadata almost always included a de-identified subject ID, COVID-19 status, age in years and sex. Samples were obtained from the ongoing ImmuneRACE study (first 160 participants) and from 1,000 to 1,500 subjects provided by 6 global collaborators. Overall results and qualifications from the work: The amount of clinical and demographic metadata varied by source and participant and was provided uncurated.

The germline V gene (reference sequence) provides CDR1 LNHDA and CDR2 SQIVND. V sheds 9 bases and J sheds 1 base, leaving 15 bases between their ends. Measured from the cysteine to the phenylalanine, the CDR3 is 14 residues long. The entry retains the CDR3 DNA only, 42 bases that are in frame from base 1. The source of this sequence is a young man with COVID-19, enrolled during active disease. The sequencing sample was made of peripheral blood. Recombination linked TRBV19 to TRBJ1-1; tentative D gene TRBD1, with 5 bases matching. The DNA reads as follows: TGTGCCAGCAGGTGGAATAGGGGGAACACTGAAGCTTTCTTT. This translates into CASRWNRGNTEAFF.